This TCR beta chain came from a study of Tregs in tolerant kidney transplant recipients. Whole-study findings and limits: Biological reproducibility was not directly addressed, but technical replication error appeared minimal. Expanding Tregs on activated donor B cells appeared to best identify donor-specific TCRbeta clones.

Details on this clone: The target antigen is unknown.

The J segment lost 6 bases and the V segment lost 3 bases, leaving 24 bases of the junction unmatched. CDR1 and CDR2 from the germline V gene are LNHDA and SQIVND (reference sequence). The CDR3 contains 20 residues. Sequencing used immunoSEQ multiplex PCR; TCRdb keeps in-frame clones, though not all of them. The sample lists approximately 43,000 clones; roughly 89% were seen once. Unstimulated Tregs (CD4+CD25+CD127-) and CD4+CD25- non-Tregs were sorted from PBMCs. Regulatory T cells were sorted from thawed PBMCs rested overnight at 37°C with about 210 IU/ml IL-2. Sequencing was done on a sample of Tregs from blood. The rearrangement joins TRBV19 to TRBJ1-1, with 8 bases aligning to TRBD1. The clonotype originates from a human donor in good health. CDR3 sequence: CASSIGLGQGAAKSKAEAFF. The CDR3, as DNA: TGTGCCAGTAGTATTGGGCTTGGCCAGGGGGCGGCGAAAAGTAAGGCTGAAGCTTTCTTT.